This T cell receptor (beta chain) is from a study of CD8 T cells in ankylosing spondylitis. Findings and limits, study-wide: What seemed typical of ankylosing spondylitis blood was a TCR beta motif built from several highly homologous variants.

Of note for this clonotype: What it binds is not known.

Trimming removed 2 bases at V and 0 bases at J, with 15 bases between. The germline CDR1 and CDR2 sequences are DFQATT and SNEGSKA (reference sequence). The CDR3 is made up of 16 amino acids. TCRdb independently ran MiXCR on the 5' RACE reads; one entry per CDR3 protein. Here the sample spans approximately 540,000 distinct CDR3 sequences, over 9.5% being singletons. The rearrangement links TRBV20-1 to TRBJ2-3, with TRBD1 as a possible D gene (8 bases). Material: blood, either unsorted or a sorted T cell fraction (not recorded which). The sequence came from a male donor with ankylosing spondylitis. CDR3: CSARSGGQESTDTQYF. DNA for the CDR3: TGCAGTGCTAGATCGGGGGGACAGGAAAGCACAGATACGCAGTATTTT.